This entry lists 27 T cell receptor beta chains sequenced from one sample in a study of vaccination effects on CD4 cells after COVID-19. No antigen has been identified for these receptors. Before sequencing took place, the ViraFEST assay used viral peptide pools to expand antigen-specific CD4+ T cells. Investigators separated out CD4+ T cells once 10 days of culture had passed. Vaccination of participants consisted of two doses of either the BNT162b2 or mRNA-1273 vaccine. The method was immunoSEQ multiplex PCR; TCRdb's version includes in-frame clones alone and lacks a portion of them. The sample holds 25,000 to 30,000 clones, 60% to 80% seen once. The specimen was CD4+ T cells from PBMCs cultured with HCoV-229E spike peptides, collected after COVID-19 vaccination. The origin of the receptors is a human donor who received a COVID-19 vaccine.

The chain combines TRBV2 with TRBJ1-6; perhaps TRBD1 as D (6 bases). The V end lost 6 bases, the J end lost 0 bases, and 12 bases lay between the germline ends. Germline values: CDR1 SNHLY, CDR2 FYNNEI. The CDR3 contains 16 residues. DNA of the CDR3: TGTGCCAGCAGAATGGACAGCAGCTCCTATAATTCACCCCTCCACTTT. Translated, it gives CASRMDSSSYNSPLHF.

J is TRBJ1-2 and V is TRBV5-1; tentatively, D is TRBD1 (6 bases). The CDR3 loop spans 13 amino acids. V dropped 0 bases and J dropped 4 bases, with 7 bases sitting between them. Germline loops: CDR1 SGHRS, CDR2 YFSETQ. In DNA, the CDR3 is TGCGCCAGCAGCTTGGACAGGGCCTATGGCTACACCTTC. Its protein is CASSLDRAYGYTF.

The chain joins TRBV23-1 to TRBJ2-7; TRBD1 matches at 8 bases. TRBV23-1 carries the ORF label, with uncertain function. The J segment lost 5 bases and the V segment lost 2 bases, leaving 8 bases of the junction unmatched. The CDR3 is 15 residues long. CDR3 sequence: CASSQEGQVTHEQYF. The CDR3 DNA reads TGCGCCAGCAGTCAAGAGGGACAGGTCACCCACGAGCAGTACTTC.

The rearrangement uses TRBV5-6 and TRBJ2-6; D is unclear. The CDR3 length is 15 residues. Trimming took off 4 bases at V and 4 bases at J, with 12 bases between the two ends. In germline, CDR1 is SGHDT, CDR2 YYEEEE. The CDR3 is CASSPDIAGANVLTF. The CDR3 DNA follows: TGTGCCAGCAGCCCCGACATCGCCGGGGCCAACGTCCTGACTTTC.

This clone occurred a few times. This chain joins TRBV27 and TRBJ2-1; 11 bases align to TRBD1. The CDR3 has 16 amino acids. CDR1 and CDR2 (germline): MNHEY, SMNVEV (reference sequence). Germline trimming cut 6 bases from V and 5 bases from J; bases unmatched to any gene: 9. CDR3 DNA sequence: TGTGCCAGCAGACGGGACAGGGGGTTTGTGGACAATGAGCAGTTCTTC. Translation gives CASRRDRGFVDNEQFF.

The gene calls are TRBV5-1 and TRBJ2-1, with 10 bases matching TRBD2. The CDR3 sequence is 15 residues long. V dropped 3 bases and J dropped 9; count of bases not matched to a gene: 9. CDR1 is SGHRS, CDR2 YFSETQ, per germline. In DNA, the CDR3 is TGCGCCAGCAGCTCTTCACCCCTAGCGGGAGTTGAGCAGTTCTTC. It encodes CASSSSPLAGVEQFF.

This clone was seen a single time. The chain uses TRBV7-6 and TRBJ2-3; TRBD2 aligns across 8 bases. Germline V gene lookup returns CDR1 SGHVS and CDR2 FNYEAQ. The CDR3 has 17 residues. The trim removed 0 bases at V and 3 bases at J, leaving 8 bases unmatched. The DNA for the CDR3 is TGTGCCAGCAGCTTAGCATGGGCGGGAGGCGGTACAGATACGCAGTATTTT. As protein: CASSLAWAGGGTDTQYF.

This sequence joins TRBV29-1 and TRBJ1-4; 7 bases align to TRBD1. V was pared by 6 bases and J by 4 bases, with 2 bases of the junction left unmatched. Germline values: CDR1 SQVTM, CDR2 ANQGSEA. The CDR3 covers 12 residues. CDR3 protein: CSVGDSNEKLFF. CDR3 nucleotides: TGCAGCGTAGGGGACAGTAATGAAAAACTGTTTTTT.

The rearrangement joins TRBV6-5 to TRBJ1-3, with 8 positions matching TRBD1. Germline V lookup: CDR1 MNHEY, CDR2 SVGAGI. Trimming removed 4 bases from V and 0 bases from J; junction bases left unmatched: 5. The CDR3 covers 16 residues. The CDR3 spells CASSFGTGASGNTIYF. The CDR3 bases are TGTGCCAGCAGTTTTGGGACAGGCGCCTCTGGAAACACCATATATTTT.

This clone appeared a few times. V is TRBV7-9 and J is TRBJ2-1, with 7 positions matching TRBD2. Germline V gene lookup returns CDR1 SEHNR and CDR2 FQNEAQ (reference sequence). The CDR3 runs to 14 residues. V shed 5 bases and J 2 bases; nucleotides not matched to a gene: 3. The DNA of the CDR3 is TGTGCCAGCAGCACCAGCGGGACCTACAATGAGCAGTTCTTC. Encoded protein: CASSTSGTYNEQFF. Looking up the rest from reference TRBV7-9 and TRBJ2-1 gives the full variable domain: DTGVSQNPRHKITKRGQNVTFRCDPISEHNRLYWYRQTLGQGPEFLTYFQNEAQLEKSRLLSDRFSAERPKGSFSTLEIQRTEQGDSAMYLCASSTSGTYNEQFFGPGTRLTVL.

The chain employs TRBV30 and TRBJ2-1, with 7 bases aligning to TRBD1. Germline values: CDR1 GTSNPN, CDR2 SVGIG (reference sequence). V gave up 3 bases and J gave up 3 bases; unmatched junction bases: 11. The CDR3 totals 16 residues. CDR3 nucleotide sequence: TGTGCCTGGAGAGCGGCCGGGACAGCCGGCTACAATGAGCAGTTCTTC. Protein: CAWRAAGTAGYNEQFF.

This clone was counted only a few times. The chain couples TRBV7-9 to TRBJ2-7; 12 bases map to TRBD2. V shed 6 bases, J shed 3 bases, and the junction held 9 bases outside the gene matches. CDR3 length equals 16 residues. CDR1 SEHNR and CDR2 FQNEAQ come from the germline V gene (reference sequence). The DNA of the CDR3 is TGTGCCAGCAGTCGAGGACTAGCGGGAACAAGCTACGAGCAGTACTTC. As protein: CASSRGLAGTSYEQYF.

This clone was seen more than once but under ten times. The gene calls are TRBV25-1 and TRBJ2-7; D possibly corresponds to TRBD1 (6 bases). Trimming removed 4 bases at V and 1 base at J, with 11 bases between. Germline V CDR1 and CDR2: MGHDK, SYGVNS. There are 14 residues in the CDR3. The CDR3 here is CASSVEGGSYEQYF. The DNA for the CDR3 is TGTGCCAGCAGTGTCGAAGGGGGATCCTACGAGCAGTACTTC.

This clone was observed once. The CDR3 DNA reads as TGTGCCAGTAGATCAGCGGGAGGGTCAGATACGCAGTATTTT. This sequence encodes CASRSAGGSDTQYF. The chain uses TRBV19 and TRBJ2-3, with 10 nucleotides matching TRBD2. The ends lost 6 bases at V and 4 bases at J; junction bases unmatched: 4. CDR1 LNHDA and CDR2 SQIVND come from the germline V gene (reference sequence). CDR3 length: 14 residues.

The J gene is TRBJ1-3, the V gene TRBV5-1; no clear D gene. Trimming pared 4 bases from V and 5 bases from J, leaving 10 bases between. From germline, CDR1 is SGHRS and CDR2 YFSETQ. The CDR3 sequence is 13 residues long. The CDR3 nucleotides read TGCGCCAGCAGCATCCCTGTCCGAAACACCATATATTTT. Its protein is CASSIPVRNTIYF.

This clone has just one count. The gene calls are TRBV3-1 (or the pseudogene TRBV3-2) and TRBJ1-4; 7 positions match TRBD1. The CDR3 has 14 amino acids. The V segment lost 1 base and the J segment 6 bases; nucleotides outside the gene matches: 2. Looked up from germline, CDR1 is LGHDT and CDR2 is YNNKEL (reference sequence). The CDR3 bases are TGTGCCAGCAGCCAAGCTGGGACAGATGAAAAACTGTTTTTT. Translated, it gives CASSQAGTDEKLFF.

The V gene is TRBV6-5, the J gene TRBJ2-1; D call uncertain. Deletions cut 0 bases from V and 3 bases from J, with 12 bases between. The CDR3 has 16 residues. Germline V CDR1 and CDR2: MNHEY, SVGAGI. The CDR3 nucleotides read TGTGCCAGCAGTTACTCGAGTCGGAACTACTACAATGAGCAGTTCTTC. This gives the protein CASSYSSRNYYNEQFF.

V gene TRBV2 combines with J gene TRBJ2-7, with 11 positions matching TRBD1. The J segment lost 2 bases and the V segment lost 7 bases, leaving 7 bases of the junction unmatched. This CDR3 spans 15 amino acids. From germline, CDR1 is SNHLY and CDR2 FYNNEI. The CDR3 reads CASIPGQGETYEQYF. DNA of the CDR3: TGTGCCAGCATCCCGGGACAGGGGGAAACCTACGAGCAGTACTTC.

The V gene is TRBV5-4, the J gene TRBJ1-2, with TRBD1 matching over 7 bases. The germline V gene has CDR1 SGHNT and CDR2 YYREEE (reference sequence). The CDR3 has 15 residues. Trimming cost V 4 bases and J 0 bases; bases outside gene matches: 6. The CDR3 sequence is CASSPRDRANYGYTF. DNA of the CDR3: TGTGCCAGCAGCCCTCGGGACAGAGCTAACTATGGCTACACCTTC.

The chain joins TRBV29-1 to TRBJ2-2; D is tentatively TRBD1 or TRBD2 (5 bases each). V was pared by 4 bases and J by 5 bases, with 5 bases between. The CDR3 extends over 11 amino acids. In germline, CDR1 is SQVTM, CDR2 ANQGSEA. The CDR3 protein is CSVGGTGELFF. The DNA for the CDR3 is TGCAGCGTTGGGGGGACCGGGGAGCTGTTTTTT.

The V and J genes are TRBV7-2 and TRBJ2-1, with 7 bases identical to TRBD1. J gave up 0 bases and V 1 base, and 3 bases lay outside the gene matches. This CDR3 spans 16 amino acids. Germline V gives CDR1 SGHTA, CDR2 FQGNSA. Written as DNA, the CDR3 is TGTGCCAGCAGCTTAGGAGGGGGCATCTCCTACAATGAGCAGTTCTTC. Translating it yields CASSLGGGISYNEQFF.

The chain joins TRBV2 to TRBJ2-2; D remains unclear. Germline V CDR1 and CDR2: SNHLY, FYNNEI. Trimming removed 3 bases at V and 0 bases at J, with 14 bases between. This CDR3 has 17 amino acids. This CDR3 reads CASSDPRTGPNTGELFF. The CDR3 nucleotides read TGTGCCAGCAGTGATCCGCGGACGGGCCCGAACACCGGGGAGCTGTTTTTT. Combining the CDR3 with reference TRBV2 and TRBJ2-2 gives the whole variable domain EPEVTQTPSHQVTQMGQEVILRCVPISNHLYFYWYRQILGQKVEFLVSFYNNEISEKSEIFDDQFSVERPDGSNFTLKIRSTKLEDSAMYFCASSDPRTGPNTGELFFGEGSRLTVL.

The chain employs TRBV5-4 and TRBJ2-1; D gene uncertain. V dropped 4 bases and J dropped 15 bases, with 23 bases sitting between them. The CDR3 sequence is 14 residues long. The V gene's germline CDR1 is SGHNT and CDR2 YYREEE (reference sequence). In DNA, the CDR3 is TGTGCCAGCAGCGTAGTCGGGTCCCACCACGCTCCGTTCTTC. It encodes CASSVVGSHHAPFF.

The rearrangement joins TRBV30 to TRBJ1-1; D uncertain. This CDR3 is 14 amino acids long. The V gene lost 0 bases and the J gene lost 1 base, with 9 bases spanning the gap. Germline-derived CDR1 and CDR2 are GTSNPN and SVGIG (reference sequence). This CDR3 reads CAWSVNRRNTEAFF. CDR3 nucleotide sequence: TGTGCCTGGAGTGTAAATCGGAGGAACACTGAAGCTTTCTTT.

The chain uses TRBV11-2 and TRBJ1-1; 7 nucleotides line up with TRBD1. The trim removed 5 bases at V and 4 bases at J, leaving 10 bases unmatched. This CDR3 comprises 15 residues. Per germline, CDR1 SGHAT and CDR2 FQNNGV. CDR3 residues: CASSQTGNVVTEAFF. DNA of the CDR3: TGTGCCAGCAGCCAGACAGGGAACGTAGTCACTGAAGCTTTCTTT.

V and J are TRBV3-1 (or the pseudogene TRBV3-2) and TRBJ2-7; 10 bases agree with TRBD1. Germline CDR1 and CDR2: LGHDT and YNNKEL (reference sequence). V lost 8 bases, J lost 2 bases, and 6 bases stayed unmatched. This CDR3 is built from 14 residues. CDR3 DNA sequence: TGTGCCAGCCGACAGGGGGCTCTTCCCTACGAGCAGTACTTC. This codes for CASRQGALPYEQYF.

This chain uses TRBV30 with TRBJ1-5; D ambiguous. From germline, CDR1 is GTSNPN and CDR2 SVGIG (reference sequence). The CDR3 loop spans 13 amino acids. The V end lost 3 bases, the J end lost 7 bases, and 13 bases lay between the germline ends. As DNA, the CDR3 is TGTGCCTGGAGATCGTCTCCGGGGCAGCCCCAGCATTTT. This sequence encodes CAWRSSPGQPQHF.